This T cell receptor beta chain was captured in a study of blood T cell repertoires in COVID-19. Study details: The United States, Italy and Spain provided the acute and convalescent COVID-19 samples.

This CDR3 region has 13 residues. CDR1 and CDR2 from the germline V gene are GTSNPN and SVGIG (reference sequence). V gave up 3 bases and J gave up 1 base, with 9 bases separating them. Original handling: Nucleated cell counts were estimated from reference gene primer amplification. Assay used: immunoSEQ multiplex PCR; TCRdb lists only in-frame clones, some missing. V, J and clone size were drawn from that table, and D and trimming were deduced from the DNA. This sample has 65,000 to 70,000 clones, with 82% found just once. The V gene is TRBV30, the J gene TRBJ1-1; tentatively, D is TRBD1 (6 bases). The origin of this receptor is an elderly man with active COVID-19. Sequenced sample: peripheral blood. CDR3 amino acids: CAWRQGRNTEAFF. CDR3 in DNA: TGTGCCTGGAGGCAGGGGAGGAACACTGAAGCTTTCTTT.